This TCR beta chain emerged from a study of OX40 agonist ivuxolimab in advanced cancers. Study-wide background: Past anti-PD-1, anti-PD-L1 or anti-CTLA-4 therapy was accepted, and approximately 40% had received some. The study, taken as a whole, reports: Nonresponders, in some cases, also had low normalized T-cell clonal expansion. Clonal expansion was among the lowest in partial responders at 0.1-3.0 mg/kg, especially CD8+.

A remark on this clone: Its target is not known.

Produced via immunoSEQ multiplex PCR; TCRdb's table is partial and in-frame only. Of some 74,000 clones listed, around 82% were seen once; the top ten hold roughly 3.4%. The CDR3 length is 15 residues. V was pared by 1 base and J by 10 bases, with 15 bases between. Germline V gives CDR1 SGDLS, CDR2 YYNGEE. Excluded were patients having autoimmune disease history or systemic immunosuppression. The sequence came from an adult with an advanced solid tumor such as melanoma, head and neck, liver or kidney cancer. Sequenced here: CD4+ or CD8+ T cells sorted from blood, sampled in a trial of the OX40 agonist ivuxolimab. This rearrangement joins TRBV9 to TRBJ1-6, with D possibly TRBD1 on 6 matching bases. CDR3 nucleotides: TGTGCCAGCAGCGTACTAGGGGGTGCGGACTCACCCCTCCACTTT. Protein: CASSVLGGADSPLHF.